This T cell receptor beta chain derives from a study of cytomegalovirus exposure and HLA in healthy donors. A multiplex PCR was run with 60 Vbeta primers and 13 Jbeta primers. Assay used: immunoSEQ multiplex PCR; TCRdb lists only in-frame clones, some missing. Among 90,000 to 120,000 clones listed, 60% to 70% were seen once. V was cut by 3 bases and J by 1 base, with 2 bases left in between. This CDR3 spans 12 amino acids. Germline CDR1 SNHLY, CDR2 FYNNEI. As regards this clone: Its antigen remains unknown.

Overall study results and limits: At a 0.05 false discovery rate, a later analysis found over 15,000 TCR beta sequences to be associated with HLA alleles. HLA-A and HLA-B allele assignments for most subjects were reportedly predicted accurately using TCR beta sequences. In vitro, a few CMV-associated chains proved specific for CMV antigens.

This clonotype was obtained from a man aged 25-45 years in good health and CMV-seropositive. This sequence joins TRBV2 and TRBJ2-3, with D unresolved. Sequencing was carried out using PBMCs. CDR3 amino acids: CASSDGTDTQYF. DNA for the CDR3: TGTGCCAGCAGTGACGGCACAGATACGCAGTATTTT.